Given below is one TCR beta chain in context. V lost 5 bases and J lost 0, with 15 bases in between. This CDR3 is 16 amino acids long. Germline V gives CDR1 LNHDA, CDR2 SQIVND (reference sequence). Measured with immunoSEQ multiplex PCR; TCRdb has only the in-frame clones, and not every one. The table records roughly 56,000 clones, roughly 84% of them present only once. The sample is drawn from a study of OX40 agonist ivuxolimab in advanced cancers. On the study more broadly: Aged roughly 23 to 80 with a mean of approximately 57 years, they were more than 80% male.

This clonotype was obtained from an adult with an advanced solid tumor such as melanoma, head and neck, liver or kidney cancer. This specimen was CD4+ or CD8+ T cells sorted from blood, taken in a trial of the OX40 agonist ivuxolimab. The chain links TRBV19 to TRBJ2-3, with D possibly being TRBD2 (7 bases). Here the CDR3 reads CASSGGGHPSTDTQYF. The CDR3 DNA sequence: TGTGCCAGTAGTGGCGGGGGACATCCGAGCACAGATACGCAGTATTTT.